These 12 T cell receptor beta chains were all obtained from the same sample, sequenced in a study of blood T cell repertoires in COVID-19. Assay used: immunoSEQ multiplex PCR; TCRdb lists only in-frame clones, some missing. Counted here are 120,000 or so clones, approximately 82% occurring once; the ten biggest clones make up around 5.6%. The sequenced sample was peripheral blood. The receptors stem from a man at least 80 years old with active or convalescent COVID-19.

The CDR3 loop is CASSHLTGSTNEKLFF. CDR3 bases: TGCGCCAGCAGCCATCTTACAGGGTCGACTAATGAAAAACTGTTTTTT. This chain uses TRBV4-3 with TRBJ1-4; possibly TRBD1 for D (6 bases). This CDR3 has 16 residues. Germline V lookup: CDR1 LGHNA, CDR2 YSLEER. V lost 3 bases and J 2 bases, leaving 13 bases between the germline ends.

The rearrangement joins TRBV7-2 to TRBJ1-1; tentative D call: TRBD1 (5 bases). Trimming removed 0 bases at V and 4 bases at J, with 12 bases between. Germline V gives CDR1 SGHTA, CDR2 FQGNSA. The CDR3 consists of 15 residues. CDR3 loop: CASSLARGRGTEAFF. Here the CDR3 DNA reads TGTGCCAGCAGCTTAGCGCGTGGGAGGGGCACTGAAGCTTTCTTT.

V is TRBV20-1 and J is TRBJ1-2, with 10 bases fitting TRBD1. The CDR3 totals 14 residues. The junction had 8 bases not matched to a gene; V was cut back by 3 bases and J by 7 bases. The germline V gene has CDR1 DFQATT and CDR2 SNEGSKA (reference sequence). The chain's CDR3 is CSASLGQGRSGYTF. DNA for the CDR3: TGCAGTGCTAGTCTGGGACAGGGGAGAAGTGGCTACACCTTC.

The rearrangement uses TRBV27 and TRBJ1-6; 8 nucleotides match TRBD1. The V and J ends lost 8 bases and 10 bases, in that order; junction bases with no gene match: 7. The CDR3 runs 13 residues. Germline values: CDR1 MNHEY, CDR2 SMNVEV (reference sequence). CDR3 DNA sequence: TGTGCCAGCTACAGGGGGATAGGGTCACCCCTCCACTTT. It is translated as CASYRGIGSPLHF.

The chain uses TRBV2 and TRBJ1-1, with D maybe TRBD1 (6 bases). The CDR3 runs 14 residues. Germline V gene lookup returns CDR1 SNHLY and CDR2 FYNNEI. V lost 7 bases, J lost 2 bases, and 14 bases lay in between. The CDR3 DNA sequence: TGTGCCAGCACCCCCGGGACATCTAACACTGAAGCTTTCTTT. Translating gives CASTPGTSNTEAFF.

The chain combines TRBV3-1 (or the pseudogene TRBV3-2) with TRBJ2-3; 11 bases fit TRBD1. Germline CDR1 is LGHDT and CDR2 is YNNKEL (reference sequence). The CDR3 loop spans 16 amino acids. V shed 0 bases and J 4 bases; nucleotides not matched to a gene: 3. CDR3 sequence (DNA): TGTGCCAGCAGCCAAGAGGGGACAGGGGGTGCAGATACGCAGTATTTT. Its translation: CASSQEGTGGADTQYF.

The rearrangement links TRBV5-5 to TRBJ2-3, with 9 bases aligning to TRBD1. The germline CDR1 and CDR2 sequences are SGHKS and YYEKEE (reference sequence). This CDR3 spans 16 amino acids. The junction had 10 bases not matched to a gene; V was cut back by 6 bases and J by 2 bases. The CDR3 sequence: CASNLGGQGLTDTQYF. DNA of the CDR3: TGTGCCAGCAACCTGGGGGGACAGGGCCTCACAGATACGCAGTATTTT.

The chain employs TRBV11-3 and TRBJ2-5, with 9 nucleotides matching TRBD1. The V and J ends lost 6 bases and 4 bases, in that order; junction bases with no gene match: 9. The CDR3 extends over 15 amino acids. CDR1 is SGHNT and CDR2 is YENEEA in the germline V gene. CDR3 coding DNA: TGTGCCAGCAGTCTAACAGGGGGCCCCCGAGAGACCCAGTACTTC. It is translated as CASSLTGGPRETQYF. Full variable domain (missing parts from reference TRBV11-3 and TRBJ2-5): EAGVVQSPRYKIIEKKQPVAFWCNPISGHNTLYWYLQNLGQGPELLIRYENEEAVDDSQLPKDRFSAERLKGVDSTLKIQPAELGDSAVYLCASSLTGGPRETQYFGPGTRLLVL.

V gene TRBV30 combines with J gene TRBJ1-6, with D perhaps TRBD1 (6 bases). The CDR3 has 11 residues. Per the germline V gene, CDR1 is GTSNPN and CDR2 is SVGIG (reference sequence). V was trimmed by 5 bases and J by 12 bases, leaving 11 bases between them. CDR3: CAWGIRGPLHF. The CDR3 nucleotides read TGTGCCTGGGGTATCAGGGGACCCCTCCACTTT.

The chain is built from TRBV7-9 and TRBJ1-1; D unclear. V lost 4 bases, J lost 3 bases, and 15 bases lay in between. The CDR3 contains 15 residues. The germline CDR1 and CDR2 sequences are SEHNR and FQNEAQ (reference sequence). As DNA, the CDR3 is TGTGCCAGCAGCTCCCCCGCACTGGGCGACACTGAAGCTTTCTTT. Translation: CASSSPALGDTEAFF.

The rearrangement links TRBV18 to TRBJ2-7, with D maybe TRBD1 (6 bases). Between the trimmed V and J ends, which lost 3 bases and 4 bases, there was a span of 10 bases. CDR1 is KGHSH, CDR2 LQKENI, per germline. The CDR3 contains 13 residues. The CDR3 DNA sequence: TGTGCCAGCTCACCCAGGGGTCAATACGAGCAGTACTTC. Protein: CASSPRGQYEQYF. The variable domain in full, with the rest retrieved from reference TRBV18 and TRBJ2-7, is NAGVMQNPRHLVRRRGQEARLRCSPMKGHSHVYWYRQLPEEGLKFMVYLQKENIIDESGMPKERFSAEFPKEGPSILRIQQVVRGDSAAYFCASSPRGQYEQYFGPGTRLTVT.

The chain carries TRBV13 and TRBJ1-4; D perhaps matches TRBD1 (5 bases). The length of the CDR3 is 12 residues. CDR1 PRHDT and CDR2 FYEKMQ come from the germline V gene (reference sequence). V was trimmed by 6 bases and J by 5 bases, leaving 7 bases between them. CDR3 in amino acids: CASRGGNEKLFF. CDR3 sequence (DNA): TGTGCCAGCAGGGGGGGGAATGAAAAACTGTTTTTT.